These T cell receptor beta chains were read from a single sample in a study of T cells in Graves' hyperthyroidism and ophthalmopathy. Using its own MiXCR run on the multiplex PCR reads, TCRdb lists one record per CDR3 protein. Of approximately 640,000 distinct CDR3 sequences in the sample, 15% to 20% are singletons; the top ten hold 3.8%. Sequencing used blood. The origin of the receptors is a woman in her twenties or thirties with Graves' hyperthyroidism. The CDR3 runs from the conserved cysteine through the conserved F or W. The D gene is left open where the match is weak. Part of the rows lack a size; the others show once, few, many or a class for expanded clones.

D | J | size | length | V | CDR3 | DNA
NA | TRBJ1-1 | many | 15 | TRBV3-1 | CASSRPGRPNTEAFF | TGTGCCAGCAGCCGTCCGGGACGTCCGAACACTGAAGCTTTCTTT
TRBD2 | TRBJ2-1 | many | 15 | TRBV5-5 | CASSILAGGSNEQFF | TGTGCCAGTAGTATTCTAGCGGGAGGCTCCAATGAGCAGTTCTTC
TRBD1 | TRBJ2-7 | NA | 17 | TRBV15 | CATSRDLSGTGYHEQYF | TGTGCCACCAGCAGAGATTTAAGCGGGACAGGGTATCACGAGCAGTACTTC
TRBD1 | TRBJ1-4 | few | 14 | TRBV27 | CASSRQGWSEKLFF | TGTGCCAGCAGTAGACAGGGATGGAGTGAAAAACTGTTTTTT
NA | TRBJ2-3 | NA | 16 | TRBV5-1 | CASSLEAGASTDTQYF | TGCGCCAGCAGCTTGGAGGCAGGGGCTTCCACAGATACGCAGTATTTT
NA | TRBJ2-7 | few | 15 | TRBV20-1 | CSARRGGFSSYEQYF | TGCAGTGCTAGAAGGGGGGGCTTTTCTTCCTACGAGCAGTACTTC
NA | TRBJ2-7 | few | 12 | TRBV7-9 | CASSLGGKEQYF | TGTGCCAGCAGCTTAGGAGGGAAGGAGCAGTACTTC
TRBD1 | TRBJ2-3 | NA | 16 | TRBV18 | CASSPFAGTGTDTQYF | TGTGCCAGCTCACCGTTCGCGGGGACAGGGACAGATACGCAGTATTTT
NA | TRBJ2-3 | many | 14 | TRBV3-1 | CASSPRDSRDTQYF | TGTGCCAGCAGCCCCCGGGACTCAAGGGATACGCAGTATTTT
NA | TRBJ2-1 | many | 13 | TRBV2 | CASRSSFRHEQFF | TGTGCCAGCAGGTCTAGCTTTCGCCATGAGCAGTTCTTC
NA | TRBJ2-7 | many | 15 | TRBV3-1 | CASSQVKLSGYEQYF | TGTGCCAGCAGCCAAGTTAAGCTCAGCGGCTACGAGCAGTACTTC
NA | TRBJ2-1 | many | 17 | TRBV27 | CASSSPARSGPYNEQFF | TGTGCCAGCAGCTCTCCCGCCCGTAGCGGACCCTACAATGAGCAGTTCTTC
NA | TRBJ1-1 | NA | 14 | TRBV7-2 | CASSQRSGMGEAFF | TGTGCCAGCAGCCAGAGGTCGGGGATGGGTGAAGCTTTCTTT
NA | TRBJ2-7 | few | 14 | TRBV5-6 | CASSLRAATYEQYF | TGTGCCAGCAGCTTGAGGGCGGCTACCTACGAGCAGTACTTC
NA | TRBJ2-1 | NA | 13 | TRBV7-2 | CASSFARGNEQFF | TGTGCCAGCAGCTTCGCTAGGGGTAATGAGCAGTTCTTC
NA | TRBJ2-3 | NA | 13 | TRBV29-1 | CSVEITRTDTQYF | TGCAGCGTTGAGATCACCCGCACAGATACGCAGTATTTT
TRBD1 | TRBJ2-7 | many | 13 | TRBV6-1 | CVATGSRPYEQYF | TGTGTCGCGACAGGGAGTCGCCCCTACGAGCAGTACTTC
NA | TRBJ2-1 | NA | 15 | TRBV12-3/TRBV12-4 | CASSLQEGVLNEQFF | TGTGCCAGCAGTTTGCAGGAGGGGGTTTTGAATGAGCAGTTCTTC
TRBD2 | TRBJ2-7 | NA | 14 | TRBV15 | CATSRSASGYEQYF | TGTGCCACCAGCAGATCAGCTAGCGGATACGAGCAGTACTTC
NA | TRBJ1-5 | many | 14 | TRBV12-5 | CASGHDTLNQPQHF | TGTGCTAGTGGTCACGACACCCTCAATCAGCCCCAGCATTTT
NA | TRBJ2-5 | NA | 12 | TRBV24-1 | CATRGGEETQYF | TGTGCCACCAGGGGTGGAGAAGAGACCCAGTACTTC
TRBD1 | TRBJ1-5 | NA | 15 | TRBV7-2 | CASSLIQGADQPQHF | TGTGCCAGCAGCTTGATTCAGGGGGCTGATCAGCCCCAGCATTTT
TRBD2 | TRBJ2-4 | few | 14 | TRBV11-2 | CASSLAGGINIQYF | TGTGCCAGCAGCCTAGCGGGAGGTATAAACATTCAGTACTTC
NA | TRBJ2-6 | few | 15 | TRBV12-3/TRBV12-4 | CASSLRFAGANVLTF | TGTGCCAGCAGTTTAAGGTTCGCTGGGGCCAACGTCCTGACTTTC
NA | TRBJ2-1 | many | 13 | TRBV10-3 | CAINGRGYNEQFF | TGTGCCATCAACGGCAGGGGCTACAATGAGCAGTTCTTC
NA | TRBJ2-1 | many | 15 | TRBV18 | CASSPPGRSYNEQFF | TGTGCCAGCTCACCACCTGGCCGCTCCTACAATGAGCAGTTCTTC
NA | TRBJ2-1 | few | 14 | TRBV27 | CASSWGSVYNEQFF | TGTGCCAGCAGTTGGGGTTCCGTCTACAATGAGCAGTTCTTC
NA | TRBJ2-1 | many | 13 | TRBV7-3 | CASTDYSYNEQFF | TGTGCCAGCACTGACTACTCCTACAATGAGCAGTTCTTC
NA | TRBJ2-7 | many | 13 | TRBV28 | CASFPGGTYEQYF | TGTGCCAGCTTCCCTGGGGGGACTTACGAGCAGTACTTC
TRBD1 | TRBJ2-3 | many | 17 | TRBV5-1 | CASSWPKDRSPTDTQYF | TGCGCCAGCAGCTGGCCTAAGGACAGGAGCCCCACAGATACGCAGTATTTT